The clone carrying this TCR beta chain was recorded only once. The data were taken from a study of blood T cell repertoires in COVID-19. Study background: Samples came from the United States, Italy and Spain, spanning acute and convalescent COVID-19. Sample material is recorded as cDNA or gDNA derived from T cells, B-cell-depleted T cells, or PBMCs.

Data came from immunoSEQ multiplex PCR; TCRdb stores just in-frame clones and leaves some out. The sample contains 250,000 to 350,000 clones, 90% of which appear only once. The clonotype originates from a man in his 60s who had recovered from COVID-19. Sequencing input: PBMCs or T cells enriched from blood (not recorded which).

DNA of the CDR3: TGTGCCACCAGTGACCCACGGCGGGAAAGCTCCTACGAGCAGTACTTC. This encodes CATSDPRRESSYEQYF. This chain connects TRBV24-1 to TRBJ2-7, with a tentative D call TRBD2 (6 bases). The CDR3 extends over 16 amino acids. Trimming left V 4 bases short and J 0 bases short, with 15 bases between. Per germline, CDR1 KGHDR and CDR2 SFDVKD.